This entry concerns a single T cell receptor (beta chain). The table came from immunoSEQ multiplex PCR; TCRdb's copy has only in-frame clones and leaves some out. The table has about 220,000 clones, 80% to 85% seen once. This sample stems from a study of blood T cell repertoires in COVID-19. This CDR3 comprises 16 residues. The ends lost 0 bases at V and 5 bases at J; junction bases unmatched: 7. Looked up from germline, CDR1 is MNHEY and CDR2 is SVGEGT. The chain links TRBV6-2 or TRBV6-3 to TRBJ1-5, with 7 bases aligning to TRBD1. Sequenced input: peripheral blood. The sequence was obtained from a woman in her seventies with COVID-19, enrolled during active disease. The CDR3 protein is CASSYSTGRRYQPQHF. CDR3 bases: TGTGCCAGCAGTTACTCGACAGGGCGCAGATATCAGCCCCAGCATTTT.